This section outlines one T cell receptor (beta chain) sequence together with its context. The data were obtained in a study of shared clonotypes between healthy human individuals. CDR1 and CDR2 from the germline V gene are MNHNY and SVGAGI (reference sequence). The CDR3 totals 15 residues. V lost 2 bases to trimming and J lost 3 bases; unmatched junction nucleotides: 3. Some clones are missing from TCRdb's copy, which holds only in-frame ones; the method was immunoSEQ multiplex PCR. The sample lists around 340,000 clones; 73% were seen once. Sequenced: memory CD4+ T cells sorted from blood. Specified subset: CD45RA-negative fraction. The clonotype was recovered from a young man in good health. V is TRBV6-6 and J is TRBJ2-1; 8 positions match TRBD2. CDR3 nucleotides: TGTGCCAGCAGTTACGGGACTAGGGGCTACAATGAGCAGTTCTTC. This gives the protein CASSYGTRGYNEQFF.